Presented here are 20 T cell receptor beta chains from one specimen sequenced in a study of blood T cell repertoires in COVID-19. This table comes from immunoSEQ multiplex PCR, and its TCRdb copy is limited to in-frame clones, with some not included. The repertoire holds approximately 200,000 clones, with 65% to 90% as singletons. The sample was PBMCs or T cells enriched from blood (not recorded which). The receptor set was obtained from a man aged 40-49 years who had recovered from COVID-19.

The V call is TRBV5-1, the J call TRBJ2-2; TRBD2 aligns across 7 bases. J was trimmed by 3 bases and V by 2 bases; bases with no gene match: 4. Germline V CDR1 and CDR2: SGHRS, YFSETQ. CDR3 size: 15 residues. DNA of the CDR3: TGCGCCAGCAGCTTTCGGCTAGCGGACACCGGGGAGCTGTTTTTT. This translates into CASSFRLADTGELFF.

This clone was counted a single time. The chain uses TRBV30 and TRBJ2-5; D is perhaps TRBD2 (5 bases). V lost 4 bases and J 5 bases, leaving 23 bases between the germline ends. Looked up from germline, CDR1 is GTSNPN and CDR2 is SVGIG (reference sequence). The CDR3 runs 16 residues. The CDR3 region is CAWTPDFLARGETQYF. CDR3 DNA: TGTGCCTGGACCCCTGATTTTCTGGCAAGAGGGGAGACCCAGTACTTC.

J is TRBJ2-5 and V is TRBV5-1, with unresolved D. The V gene lost 0 bases and the J gene lost 5 bases, with 5 bases spanning the gap. The germline V gene has CDR1 SGHRS and CDR2 YFSETQ. This CDR3 has 12 amino acids. The CDR3 is CASSLESETQYF. DNA for the CDR3: TGCGCCAGCAGCTTGGAATCGGAGACCCAGTACTTC.

Written as DNA, the CDR3 is TGTGCCAGCAGCGACGGGACTAGCGGATACAATGAGCAGTTCTTC. It specifies CASSDGTSGYNEQFF. The V and J genes are TRBV5-6 and TRBJ2-1; 11 positions agree with TRBD2. The trim removed 4 bases at V and 4 bases at J, leaving 4 bases unmatched. The germline CDR1 and CDR2 sequences are SGHDT and YYEEEE. This CDR3 spans 15 amino acids.

This chain uses TRBV2 with TRBJ1-2; TRBD1 aligns across 7 bases. V lost 8 bases and J lost 4; bases outside the gene matches: 7. The CDR3 is made up of 13 amino acids. Germline V gene data show CDR1 as SNHLY and CDR2 as FYNNEI. CDR3 DNA: TGTGCCAGCGGACCGGGACAGTTCTATGGCTACACCTTC. It translates to CASGPGQFYGYTF.

The V and J genes are TRBV3-1 (or the pseudogene TRBV3-2) and TRBJ2-7; a possible D gene is TRBD2 (6 bases). The CDR3 length is 15 residues. Per the germline V gene, CDR1 is LGHDT and CDR2 is YNNKEL (reference sequence). Trimming removed 4 bases at V and 4 bases at J, with 17 bases between. For the CDR3, the DNA is TGTGCCAGCAGCCCGGGACTCTTCTTGGAATACGAGCAGTACTTC. It yields the protein CASSPGLFLEYEQYF.

The rearrangement links TRBV19 to TRBJ2-7; D is possibly TRBD1 (6 bases). This CDR3 is built from 13 residues. V dropped 11 bases and J dropped 5 bases, with 19 bases sitting between them. In germline, CDR1 is LNHDA, CDR2 SQIVND (reference sequence). The CDR3 region has the DNA TGTGCCCCCCCGCATGGGGGCTACGACGAGCAGTACTTC. As protein: CAPPHGGYDEQYF.

Only one count was recorded for this clone. The CDR3 sequence is CASSSRLAGGTGELFF. CDR3 DNA: TGTGCCAGCAGCTCAAGACTAGCGGGAGGAACCGGGGAGCTGTTTTTT. The rearrangement joins TRBV7-3 to TRBJ2-2; TRBD2 agrees at 13 bases. Germline values: CDR1 SGHTA, CDR2 FQGTGA. V lost 4 bases and J lost 5; bases outside the gene matches: 4. This CDR3 has 16 amino acids.

The chain joins TRBV3-1 (or the pseudogene TRBV3-2) to TRBJ1-4; weak D call: TRBD1 (6 bases). The CDR3 contains 15 residues. Germline CDR1 LGHDT, CDR2 YNNKEL (reference sequence). V dropped 2 bases and J dropped 8 bases, with 15 bases sitting between them. As DNA, the CDR3 is TGTGCCAGCAGCCAAATGGCTGGGACACGGGAAAAACTGTTTTTT. It specifies CASSQMAGTREKLFF.

This chain connects TRBV7-8 to TRBJ1-1; 9 positions agree with TRBD1. CDR1 SGHVS and CDR2 FQNEAQ come from the germline V gene. The ends lost 5 bases at V and 4 bases at J; junction bases unmatched: 5. CDR3 length: 14 residues. The CDR3 reads CASSVTGGGTEAFF. The CDR3 DNA reads TGTGCCAGCAGCGTCACAGGGGGCGGCACTGAAGCTTTCTTT. Full variable domain (remainder filled in from reference TRBV7-8 and TRBJ1-1): GAGVSQSPRYKVAKRGQDVALRCDPISGHVSLFWYQQALGQGPEFLTYFQNEAQLDKSGLPSDRFFAERPEGSVSTLKIQRTQQEDSAVYLCASSVTGGGTEAFFGQGTRLTVV.

The J gene is TRBJ2-2, the V gene TRBV30; D may be TRBD2 (6 bases). CDR3 size: 13 residues. V lost 2 bases and J lost 6, with 10 bases in between. Germline V gene lookup returns CDR1 GTSNPN and CDR2 SVGIG (reference sequence). In DNA, the CDR3 is TGTGCCTGGAGTCTGGGAGGCCCCGGGGAGCTGTTTTTT. This encodes CAWSLGGPGELFF.

This chain uses TRBV24-1 with TRBJ2-5, with D perhaps TRBD1 (6 bases). The length of the CDR3 is 15 residues. Between the trimmed V and J ends, which lost 2 bases and 5 bases, there was a span of 14 bases. The V gene's germline CDR1 is KGHDR and CDR2 SFDVKD. CDR3: CATSDSGQLPETQYF. CDR3 DNA: TGTGCCACCAGTGATTCCGGACAGCTCCCCGAGACCCAGTACTTC.

The V and J genes are TRBV2 and TRBJ1-1, with no clear D. The length of the CDR3 is 15 residues. Germline V gene lookup returns CDR1 SNHLY and CDR2 FYNNEI. The V end lost 3 bases, the J end lost 1 base, and 12 bases lay between the germline ends. The chain's CDR3 is CASSDVRAGNTEAFF. CDR3 nucleotides: TGTGCCAGCAGTGACGTTCGGGCGGGGAACACTGAAGCTTTCTTT. The full variable domain, rest sourced from reference TRBV2 and TRBJ1-1, is EPEVTQTPSHQVTQMGQEVILRCVPISNHLYFYWYRQILGQKVEFLVSFYNNEISEKSEIFDDQFSVERPDGSNFTLKIRSTKLEDSAMYFCASSDVRAGNTEAFFGQGTRLTVV.

The CDR3 sequence: CAISGAPREGYTF. The DNA for the CDR3 is TGTGCCATCAGTGGGGCCCCACGGGAGGGCTACACCTTC. The chain uses TRBV10-3 and TRBJ1-2; D uncertain. Trimming shortened V by 4 bases and J by 8 bases, and 14 bases separated the two germline ends. The V gene's germline CDR1 is ENHRY and CDR2 SYGVKD. There are 13 residues in the CDR3.

The chain links TRBV28 to TRBJ1-2, with D possibly matching TRBD1 (5 bases). V was cut by 5 bases and J by 3 bases, with 19 bases left in between. CDR1 is MDHEN, CDR2 SYDVKM, per germline. CDR3 length: 16 amino acids. This CDR3 is CASSPDRGRAYYGYTF. The CDR3 coding sequence is TGTGCCAGCAGTCCCGACCGCGGCAGGGCGTACTATGGCTACACCTTC.

V and J are TRBV6-6 and TRBJ2-7; 7 nucleotides agree with TRBD2. This CDR3 spans 16 amino acids. J lost 0 bases, V lost 5 bases, and 10 bases had no gene match. The germline V gene has CDR1 MNHNY and CDR2 SVGAGI (reference sequence). The CDR3 here is CASSLLLASSSYEQYV. The CDR3 region has the DNA TGTGCCAGCAGTCTCCTACTAGCGTCAAGCTCCTACGAGCAGTACGTC.

In this sample, this clone turned up a few times. The genes are TRBV11-2 and TRBJ2-7; D call uncertain. The CDR3 covers 13 residues. CDR1 and CDR2 from the germline V gene are SGHAT and FQNNGV. Between the trimmed V and J ends, which lost 1 base and 3 bases, there was a span of 7 bases. Here the CDR3 DNA reads TGTGCCAGCAGCTTAGTACCAGTCTACGAGCAGTACGTC. As protein: CASSLVPVYEQYV.

The V call is TRBV30, the J call TRBJ1-5, with D perhaps matching TRBD1 (6 bases). The germline CDR1 and CDR2 sequences are GTSNPN and SVGIG (reference sequence). Trimming removed 1 base from V and 3 bases from J, with 7 bases in between. This CDR3 comprises 13 residues. The CDR3 DNA is TGTGCCTGGAGTGCAGGGGACAATCAGCCCCAGCATTTT. Its translation is CAWSAGDNQPQHF.

The rearrangement joins TRBV27 to TRBJ2-1; D is uncertain. Germline V gene data show CDR1 as MNHEY and CDR2 as SMNVEV (reference sequence). This CDR3 region has 13 residues. Trimming removed 6 bases at V and 9 bases at J, with 15 bases between. In DNA form, the CDR3 reads TGTGCCAGCAGCCGCACAATTGTTCTTGAGCAGTTCTTC. Protein product: CASSRTIVLEQFF.

The J gene is TRBJ1-1, the V gene TRBV21-1; TRBD1 is the table's D call and was not checked against the DNA. TRBV21-1 is classified as a pseudogene. This CDR3 spans 15 amino acids. As DNA, the CDR3 is TGTGCCAGCAGCCTCCCGGACAGGCGGAATACTGAAGCTTTCTTT. Residues: CASSLPDRRNTEAFF.